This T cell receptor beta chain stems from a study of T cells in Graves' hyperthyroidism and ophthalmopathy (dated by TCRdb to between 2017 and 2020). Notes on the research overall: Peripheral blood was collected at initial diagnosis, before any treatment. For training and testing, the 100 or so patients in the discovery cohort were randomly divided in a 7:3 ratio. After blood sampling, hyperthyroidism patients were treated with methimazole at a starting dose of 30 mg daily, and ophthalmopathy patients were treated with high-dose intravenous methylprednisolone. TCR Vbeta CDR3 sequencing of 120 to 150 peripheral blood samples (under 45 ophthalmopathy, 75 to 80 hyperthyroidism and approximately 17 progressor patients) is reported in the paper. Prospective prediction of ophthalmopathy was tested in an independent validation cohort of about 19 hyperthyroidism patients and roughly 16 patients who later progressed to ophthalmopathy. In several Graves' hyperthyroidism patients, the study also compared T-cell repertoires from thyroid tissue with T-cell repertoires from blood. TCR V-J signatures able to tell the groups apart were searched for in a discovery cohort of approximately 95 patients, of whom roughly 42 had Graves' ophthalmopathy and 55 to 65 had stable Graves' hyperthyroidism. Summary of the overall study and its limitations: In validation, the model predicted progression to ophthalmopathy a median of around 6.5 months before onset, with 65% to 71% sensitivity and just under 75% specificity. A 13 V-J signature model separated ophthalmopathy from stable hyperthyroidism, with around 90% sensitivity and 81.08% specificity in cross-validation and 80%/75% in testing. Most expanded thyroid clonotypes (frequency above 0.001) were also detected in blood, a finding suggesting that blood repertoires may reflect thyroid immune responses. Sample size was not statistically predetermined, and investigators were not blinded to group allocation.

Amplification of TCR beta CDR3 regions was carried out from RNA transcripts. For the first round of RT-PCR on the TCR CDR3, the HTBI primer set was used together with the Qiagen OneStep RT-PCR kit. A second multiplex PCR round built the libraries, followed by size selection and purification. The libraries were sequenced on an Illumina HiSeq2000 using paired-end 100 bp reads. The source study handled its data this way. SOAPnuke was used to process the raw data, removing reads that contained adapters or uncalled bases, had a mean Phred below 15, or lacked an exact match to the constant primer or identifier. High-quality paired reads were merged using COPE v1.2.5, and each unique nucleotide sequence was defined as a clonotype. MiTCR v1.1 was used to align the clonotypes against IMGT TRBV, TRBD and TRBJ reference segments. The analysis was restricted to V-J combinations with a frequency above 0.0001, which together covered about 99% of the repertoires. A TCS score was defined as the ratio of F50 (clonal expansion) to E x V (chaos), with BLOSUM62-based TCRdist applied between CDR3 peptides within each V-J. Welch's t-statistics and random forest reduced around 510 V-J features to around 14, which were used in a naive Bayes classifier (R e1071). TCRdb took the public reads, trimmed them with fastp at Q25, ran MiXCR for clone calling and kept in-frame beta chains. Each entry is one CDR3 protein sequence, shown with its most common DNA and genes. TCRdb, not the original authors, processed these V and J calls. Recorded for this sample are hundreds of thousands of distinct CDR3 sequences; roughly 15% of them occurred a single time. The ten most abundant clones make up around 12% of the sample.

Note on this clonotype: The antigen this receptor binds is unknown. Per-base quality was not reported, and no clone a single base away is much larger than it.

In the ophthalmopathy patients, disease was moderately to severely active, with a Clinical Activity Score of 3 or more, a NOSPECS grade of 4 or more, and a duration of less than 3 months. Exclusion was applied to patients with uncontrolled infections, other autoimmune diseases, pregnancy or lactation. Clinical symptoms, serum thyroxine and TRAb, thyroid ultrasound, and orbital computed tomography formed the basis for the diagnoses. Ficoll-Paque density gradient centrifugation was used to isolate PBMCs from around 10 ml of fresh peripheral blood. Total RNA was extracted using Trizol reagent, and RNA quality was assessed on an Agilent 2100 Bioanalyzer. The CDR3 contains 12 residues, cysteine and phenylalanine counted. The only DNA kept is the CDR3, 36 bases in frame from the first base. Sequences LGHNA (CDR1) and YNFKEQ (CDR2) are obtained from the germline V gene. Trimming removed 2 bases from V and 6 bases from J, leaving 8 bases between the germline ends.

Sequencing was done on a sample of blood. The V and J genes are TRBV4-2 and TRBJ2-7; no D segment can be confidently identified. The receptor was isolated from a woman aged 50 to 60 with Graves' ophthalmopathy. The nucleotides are TGTGCCAGCAGCCAAAGAGAATCCGAGCAGTACTTC. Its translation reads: CASSQRESEQYF.